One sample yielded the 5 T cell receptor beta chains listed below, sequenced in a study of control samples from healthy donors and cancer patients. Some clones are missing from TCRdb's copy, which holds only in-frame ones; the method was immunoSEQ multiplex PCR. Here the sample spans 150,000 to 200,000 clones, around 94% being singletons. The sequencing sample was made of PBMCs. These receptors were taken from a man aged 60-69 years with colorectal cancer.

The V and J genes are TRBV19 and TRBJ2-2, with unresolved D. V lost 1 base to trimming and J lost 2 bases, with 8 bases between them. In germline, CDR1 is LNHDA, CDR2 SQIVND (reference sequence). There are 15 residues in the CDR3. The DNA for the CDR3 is TGTGCCAGTAGTATAGCGACACGAAACACCGGGGAGCTGTTTTTT. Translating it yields CASSIATRNTGELFF.

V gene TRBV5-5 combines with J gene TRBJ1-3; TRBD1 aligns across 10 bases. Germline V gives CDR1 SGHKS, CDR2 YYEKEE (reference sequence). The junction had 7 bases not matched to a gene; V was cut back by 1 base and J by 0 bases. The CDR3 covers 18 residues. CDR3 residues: CASSLRGQGVISGNTIYF. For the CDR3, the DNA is TGTGCCAGCAGCTTGCGTGGACAGGGGGTGATCTCTGGAAACACCATATATTTT.

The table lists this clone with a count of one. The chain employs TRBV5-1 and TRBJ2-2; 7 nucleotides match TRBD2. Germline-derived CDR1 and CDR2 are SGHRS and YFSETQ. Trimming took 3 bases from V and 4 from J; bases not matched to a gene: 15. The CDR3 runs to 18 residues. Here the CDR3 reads CASSSDPRDYRATGELFF. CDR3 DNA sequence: TGCGCCAGCAGCTCCGACCCCCGGGACTATCGTGCCACCGGGGAGCTGTTTTTT.

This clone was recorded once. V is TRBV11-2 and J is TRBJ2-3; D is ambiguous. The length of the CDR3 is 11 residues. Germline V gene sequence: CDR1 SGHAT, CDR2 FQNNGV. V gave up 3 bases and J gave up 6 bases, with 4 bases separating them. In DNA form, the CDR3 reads TGTGCCAGCAGCTTCATGGATACGCAGTATTTT. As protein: CASSFMDTQYF.

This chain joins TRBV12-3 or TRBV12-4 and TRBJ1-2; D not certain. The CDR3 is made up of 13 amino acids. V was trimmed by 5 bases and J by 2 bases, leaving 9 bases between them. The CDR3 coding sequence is TGTGCCAGCAGTCCATCCCGAAACTATGGCTACACCTTC. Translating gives CASSPSRNYGYTF.